This note documents a single T cell receptor (beta chain) sequence. Its antigen is still unknown. The data were taken from a study of T cell responses to AZD1222 COVID-19 vaccine. The overall study: Pooling was applied to second doses at about 4 or about 12 weeks.

Overall study findings and caveats: Possibly, clonal diversity was underestimated; donors were largely white British and included more females.

The method was immunoSEQ multiplex PCR; TCRdb's version includes in-frame clones alone and lacks a portion of them. The sample includes approximately 100,000 clones, around nine tenths of them seen just once. This material consisted of peripheral blood, taken on day 0 of AZD1222 vaccination. This TCR was sampled from an adult in good health.

This CDR3 reads CASSPLGAGASYEQYF. The CDR3 nucleotides are TGTGCCAGCAGCCCACTAGGAGCGGGAGCGTCCTACGAGCAGTACTTC. This chain uses TRBV3-1 (or the pseudogene TRBV3-2) with TRBJ2-7, with 8 bases fitting TRBD2. CDR1 is LGHDT, CDR2 YNNKEL, per germline (reference sequence). There are 16 residues in the CDR3. Unmatched junction bases numbered 9, after V lost 4 bases and J lost 1 base.